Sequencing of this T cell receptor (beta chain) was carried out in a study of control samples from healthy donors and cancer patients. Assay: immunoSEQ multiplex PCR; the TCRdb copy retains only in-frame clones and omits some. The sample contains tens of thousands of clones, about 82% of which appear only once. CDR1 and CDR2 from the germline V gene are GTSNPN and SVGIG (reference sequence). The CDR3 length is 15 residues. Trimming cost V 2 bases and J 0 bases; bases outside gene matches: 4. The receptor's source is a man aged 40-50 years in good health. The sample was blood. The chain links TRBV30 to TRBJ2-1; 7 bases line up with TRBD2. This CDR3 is CAWSRLAVSYNEQFF. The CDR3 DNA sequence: TGTGCCTGGAGTCGTCTAGCGGTCTCCTACAATGAGCAGTTCTTC.